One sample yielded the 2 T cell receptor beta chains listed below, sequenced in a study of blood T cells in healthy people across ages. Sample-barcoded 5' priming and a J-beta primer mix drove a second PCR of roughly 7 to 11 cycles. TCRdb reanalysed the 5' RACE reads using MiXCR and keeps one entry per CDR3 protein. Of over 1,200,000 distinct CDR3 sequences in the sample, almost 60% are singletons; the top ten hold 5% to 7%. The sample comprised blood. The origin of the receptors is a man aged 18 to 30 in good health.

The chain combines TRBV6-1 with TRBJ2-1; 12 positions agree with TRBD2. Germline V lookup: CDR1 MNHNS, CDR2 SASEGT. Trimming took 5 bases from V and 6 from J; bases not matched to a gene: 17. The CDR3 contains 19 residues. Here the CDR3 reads CASSRLGTTGLAGRNEQFF. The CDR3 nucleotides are TGTGCCAGCAGTCGGCTAGGAACAACGGGACTAGCGGGTCGCAATGAGCAGTTCTTC.

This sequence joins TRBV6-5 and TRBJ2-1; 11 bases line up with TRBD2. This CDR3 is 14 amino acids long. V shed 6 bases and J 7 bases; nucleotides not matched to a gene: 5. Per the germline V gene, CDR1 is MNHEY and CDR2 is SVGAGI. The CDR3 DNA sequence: TGTGCCAGCAGGAGACTAGCGGGACCGAATGAGCAGTTCTTC. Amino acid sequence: CASRRLAGPNEQFF.